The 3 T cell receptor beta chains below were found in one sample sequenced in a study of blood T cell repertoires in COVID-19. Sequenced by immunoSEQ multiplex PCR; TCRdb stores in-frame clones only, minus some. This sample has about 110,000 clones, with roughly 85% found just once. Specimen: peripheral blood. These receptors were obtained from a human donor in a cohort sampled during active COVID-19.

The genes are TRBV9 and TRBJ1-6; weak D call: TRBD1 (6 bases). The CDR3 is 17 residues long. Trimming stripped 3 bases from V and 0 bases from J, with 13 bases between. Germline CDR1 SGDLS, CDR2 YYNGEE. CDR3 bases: TGTGCCAGCAGCGCGGGGGGCACCAGCTCCTATAATTCACCCCTCCACTTT. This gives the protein CASSAGGTSSYNSPLHF.

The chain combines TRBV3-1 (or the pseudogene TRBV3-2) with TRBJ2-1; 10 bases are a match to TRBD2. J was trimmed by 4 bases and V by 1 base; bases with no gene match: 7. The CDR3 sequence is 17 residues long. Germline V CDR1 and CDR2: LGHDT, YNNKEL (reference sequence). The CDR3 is CASSQVLAGGRYNEQFF. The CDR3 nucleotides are TGTGCCAGCAGCCAAGTCTTAGCGGGGGGCAGATACAATGAGCAGTTCTTC.

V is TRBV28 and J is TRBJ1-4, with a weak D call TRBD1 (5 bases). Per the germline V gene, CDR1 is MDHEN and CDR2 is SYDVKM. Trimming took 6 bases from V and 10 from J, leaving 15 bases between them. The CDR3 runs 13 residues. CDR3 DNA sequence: TGTGCCAGCAGAGGATTATTGGGGCGAAAACTGTTTTTT. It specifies CASRGLLGRKLFF. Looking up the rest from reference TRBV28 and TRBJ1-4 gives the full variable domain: DVKVTQSSRYLVKRTGEKVFLECVQDMDHENMFWYRQDPGLGLRLIYFSYDVKMKEKGDIPEGYSVSREKKERFSLILESASTNQTSMYLCASRGLLGRKLFFGSGTQLSVL.